This T cell receptor beta chain was sequenced during a study of CD8 T cells in Susac syndrome. Reverse transcription used roughly 0.45 to 1 ug RNA and random hexamers. TCRdb recomputed calls from the immunoSEQ multiplex PCR reads with MiXCR, one row per CDR3 protein. Among a few hundred thousand distinct CDR3 sequences listed, approximately 89% were seen once. CDR1 MNHEY and CDR2 SMNVEV come from the germline V gene (reference sequence). CDR3 length: 19 amino acids. The V gene end was trimmed by 5 bases and the J gene end by 2 bases; junction bases not matched to a gene: 13. The genes are TRBV27 and TRBJ2-3; 13 positions agree with TRBD2. The receptor was derived from a human donor with multiple sclerosis. Specimen: CD8+ T cells from PBMCs. The CDR3 nucleotides read TGTGCCAGCAGTCTAGGTTGGACTAGCGGGAGTGACCCCACAGATACGCAGTATTTT. Translated: CASSLGWTSGSDPTDTQYF.